The sequence of this T cell receptor (beta chain) was determined in a study of CXCR3-negative and CXCR3-positive naive CD8 T cells (dated by TCRdb to the late 2010s). A note on the overall study: In total, some 130 million TRB reads were obtained, corresponding to roughly 1.5 +/- 0.3 million reads per library. The diversity and physicochemical repertoire analyses included approximately ten donors pooled from two independent experiments. For the TRBV-TRBJ cluster analysis, the naive subsets came from 5 donors, while the memory cells came from 3 donors. The investigation overall reported the following: TRB CDR3s from CXCR3-positive naive cells showed higher hydrophobicity (lower Kidera factor 4), lower energy, and higher strength and volume indices than CXCR3-negative naive cells. Repertoire diversity was comparably high in both naive subsets but much lower in memory CD8+ T cells. Because surface CD5, which is linked to self-reactivity in mice, was comparable between the naive subsets, TCR interaction strength was also inferred from TRB CDR3 physicochemical properties. Freshly isolated PBMCs were used for most assays because CXCR3 expression went down partially after cryopreservation. Similar TRBV-TRBJ usage was shown by naive CXCR3-negative and CXCR3-positive cells from the same donor, whereas distinct patterns were shown by memory cells.

TCRdb records NextSeq 550 as the sequencer. The Human TCR Profiling Kit (MiLaboratory) was used to prepare UMI-labeled 5' RACE TRB cDNA libraries. The full amount of extracted RNA was used for cDNA synthesis, and the full amount of resulting cDNA was used for PCR amplification. Libraries were prepared in parallel with an identical number of PCR cycles. Under the source paper's analysis protocol: With a minimum of two reads required per UMI, MIGEC and MiXCR pulled out about 52,000 +/- 9,100 unique UMI-labeled TRB cDNA molecules from each library. On average, roughly 40,000 +/- 10,000 functional in-frame TRB CDR3 nucleotide clonotypes lacking stop codons were found per library. After downsampling to 5000 UMI-labeled TRB molecules per sample, diversity metrics, including normalized Shannon-Wiener and Chao1, were computed in VDJtools. VDJtools computed clonotype-size-weighted physicochemical properties of the central five CDR3 residues: interaction energy, strength, volume and Kidera factor 4. TCRdb reprocessed the reads into one record per CDR3 protein sequence, lacking DNA. It is TCRdb's table, rather than the study itself, that gives the V and J calls and clone size. Per the sample table, the count is tens of thousands of distinct CDR3 sequences. The top ten hold around 5% of the sample.

Points on this clonotype: Its binding antigen is unknown.

CDR1 and CDR2 were assigned from the germline V gene as SQVTM and ANQGSEA. The cysteine opens and the phenylalanine closes a CDR3 of 15 amino acids. Only the protein sequence is given. For every CD8+ T cell subset, 300,000 cells were flow-sorted straight into RLT lysis buffer, and each subset was sorted in triplicate. To exclude memory contaminants, naive CD8+ T cells were stringently defined as CD45RO-CCR7+CD27+CD95-. Peripheral blood mononuclear cells were isolated from buffy coats by standard density gradient centrifugation. Naive CXCR3-negative and CXCR3-positive CD8+ T cells were flow-sorted using a FACSAria III. Total RNA was extracted from sorted cells using an RNeasy Mini Kit.

The origin of this receptor is a human donor in good health. Some clones in this sample may be carry-over from other donors' samples. The rearranged segments are TRBV29-1 and TRBJ1-2; TCRdb lists TRBD1, though no DNA is available to test this call. The sample taken for sequencing was naive CXCR3+ CD8+ T cells from blood. Explained via the paper, the cell subset or site label denotes: CD45RO-CCR7+CD27+CD95- naive CD8+ T cells expressing CXCR3 (TNR3+). The CDR3 region reads CSVDSRGTTNYGYTF.